This T cell receptor beta chain appears in the sequencing data of a study of T-cell reconstitution after alpha-beta-depleted transplantation in children. A TCRbeta library incorporating unique molecular identifiers was prepared. TCRdb used MiXCR to reprocess the PCR reads, holding one entry per CDR3 protein. Among approximately 490,000 distinct CDR3 sequences listed, approximately 13% were seen once. The CDR3 length is 15 residues. With V trimmed by 11 bases and J by 5 bases, 9 bases remained unmatched. This sequence was found in a human donor who donated a stem cell graft to a child with combined immunodeficiency. This chain uses TRBV12-3 or TRBV12-4 with TRBJ2-5; TRBD2 agrees at 15 bases. The sequenced sample was PBMCs from the stem cell graft donor, obtained from the stem cell graft. CDR3 loop: CASGTSGGRVETQYF. CDR3 in DNA: TGTGCCTCCGGGACTAGCGGGGGGCGGGTTGAGACCCAGTACTTC.